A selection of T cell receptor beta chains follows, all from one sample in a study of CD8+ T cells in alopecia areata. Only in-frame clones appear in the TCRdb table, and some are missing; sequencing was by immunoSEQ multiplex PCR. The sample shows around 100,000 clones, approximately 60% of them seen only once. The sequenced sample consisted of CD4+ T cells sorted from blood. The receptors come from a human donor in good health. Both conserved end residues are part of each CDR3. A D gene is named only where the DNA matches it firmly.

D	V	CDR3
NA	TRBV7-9	CASSLVGDGQHF
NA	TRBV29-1	CSVEVQKARGYEQYF
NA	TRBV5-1	CASSLNTGELFF
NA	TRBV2	CASRRDTGELFF
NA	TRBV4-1	CASSQGEARVGVAAKNIQYF
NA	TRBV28	CASSAVVETQYF
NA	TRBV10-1	CASSEGGGTQYF
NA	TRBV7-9	CASSSQGYGGELFF
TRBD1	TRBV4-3	CASSQVRGQGPTQYF
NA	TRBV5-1	CASSLDGNSREKLFF
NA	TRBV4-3	CASSPILYNEQFF
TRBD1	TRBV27	CASSLGQGVQPQHF
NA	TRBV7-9	CASSLGTADTQYF
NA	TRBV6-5	CASSYSRGHGGYTF
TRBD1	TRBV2	CASCFGQGTYEQYF
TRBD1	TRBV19	CASGRTGDGYTF
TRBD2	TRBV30	CAWSRPGLAWADTQYF
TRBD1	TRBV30	CAWSRGTGNYGYTF
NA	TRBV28	CASSLPSQETQYF
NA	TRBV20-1	CSASGYEQYF
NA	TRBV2	CASTFAGDTEAFF
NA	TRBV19	CASSILQGFFGELFF
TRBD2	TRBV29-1	CSGSGGMSYNEQFF
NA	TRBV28	CASNDQGPGELFF
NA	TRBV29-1	CSVVGGSGVNTEAFF
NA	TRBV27	CASISAGMTEAFF
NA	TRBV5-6	CASSWGAAQETQYF
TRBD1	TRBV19	CASSSPGDRDQPQHF
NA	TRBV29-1	CSVEVGPPSYGYTF
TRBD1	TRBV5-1	CASSLGPVGQGSGEQYF
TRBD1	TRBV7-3	CASSQGTGGTDTQYF
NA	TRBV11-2	CASSPSRGTYEQYF
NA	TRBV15	CATSRGAYGYTF
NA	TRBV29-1	CSAEVGRGQPQHF
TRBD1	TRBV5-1	CASSLAGTGNTGELFF
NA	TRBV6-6	CASVGSPGAYGYTF
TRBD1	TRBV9	CASSMGDRANYGYTF
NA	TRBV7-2	CASSLGGIGWGQYF
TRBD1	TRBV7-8	CASSPYRDRNSPLHF
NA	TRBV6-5	CASSRGVLNTEAFF
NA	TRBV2	CASNRDSPLHF
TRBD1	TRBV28	CASSLTLGQGSYEQYF
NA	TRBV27	CASSSRGYSPLHF
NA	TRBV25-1	CASSERRGNTEAFF
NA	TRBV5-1	CASSLGVTGELFF
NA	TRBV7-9	CASSLWKTLTNNEQFF
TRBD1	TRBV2	CASSVQGVDGYTF
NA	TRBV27	CASTPYGGTIDTQYF
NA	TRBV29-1	CSVERQGGYQETQYF
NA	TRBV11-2	CASSRALLQETQYF
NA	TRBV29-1	CSAQGISTEAFF
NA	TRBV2	CASRTLKSYEQYF
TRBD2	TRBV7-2	CASSAQTLAGGWSGEQFF
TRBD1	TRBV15	CATSSYRGQVGYTF
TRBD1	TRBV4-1	CASSHRTGVTGELFF
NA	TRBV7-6	CASSSSWSSEAFF
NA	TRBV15	CATSRQGSGNSPLHF
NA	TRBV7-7	CASSMGRQETQYF